This entry features one T cell receptor (beta chain) sequence. The antigen is not known. Germline V lookup: CDR1 LNHDA, CDR2 SQIVND (reference sequence). Trimming removed 4 bases from V and 4 bases from J; junction bases left unmatched: 10. The CDR3 is 16 amino acids. The PCR was carried out with 60 Vbeta primers and 13 Jbeta primers. Repertoires were generated with immunoSEQ multiplex PCR, while TCRdb's copy carries only in-frame clones and drops some. The sample lists some 130,000 clones, around 80% occurring once. This record belongs to a study of cytomegalovirus exposure and HLA in healthy donors. Study conclusions and caveats: With DRB1 most and HLA-C fewest, TCR association rates differed between HLA loci in a later analysis.

Those who donated were healthy bone marrow donors. The sequencing sample was made of PBMCs. The sequence came from a man younger than 40 in good health and CMV-seronegative. The V call is TRBV19, the J call TRBJ2-3; 8 nucleotides line up with TRBD1. DNA for the CDR3: TGTGCCAGTAGTACAAAACAAGGACAGGGCGCAGATACGCAGTATTTT. Encoded protein: CASSTKQGQGADTQYF.